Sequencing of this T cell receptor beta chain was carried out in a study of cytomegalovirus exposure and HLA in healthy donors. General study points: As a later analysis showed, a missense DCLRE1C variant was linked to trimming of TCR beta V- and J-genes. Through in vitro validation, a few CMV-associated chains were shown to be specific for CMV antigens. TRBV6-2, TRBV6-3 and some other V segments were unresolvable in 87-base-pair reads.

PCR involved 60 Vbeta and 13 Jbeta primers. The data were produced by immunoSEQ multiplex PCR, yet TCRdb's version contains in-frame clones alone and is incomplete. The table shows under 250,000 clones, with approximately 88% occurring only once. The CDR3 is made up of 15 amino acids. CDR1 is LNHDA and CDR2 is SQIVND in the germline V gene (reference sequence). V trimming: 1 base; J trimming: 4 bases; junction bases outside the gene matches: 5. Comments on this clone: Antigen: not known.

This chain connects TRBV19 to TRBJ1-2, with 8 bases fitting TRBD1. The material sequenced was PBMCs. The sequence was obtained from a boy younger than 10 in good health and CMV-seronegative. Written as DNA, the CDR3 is TGTGCCAGTAGTATAGGGGACAGGTCTTCCTATGGCTACACCTTC. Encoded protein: CASSIGDRSSYGYTF. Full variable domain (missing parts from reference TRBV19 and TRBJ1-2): DGGITQSPKYLFRKEGQNVTLSCEQNLNHDAMYWYRQDPGQGLRLIYYSQIVNDFQKGDIAEGYSVSREKKESFPLTVTSAQKNPTAFYLCASSIGDRSSYGYTFGSGTRLTVV.